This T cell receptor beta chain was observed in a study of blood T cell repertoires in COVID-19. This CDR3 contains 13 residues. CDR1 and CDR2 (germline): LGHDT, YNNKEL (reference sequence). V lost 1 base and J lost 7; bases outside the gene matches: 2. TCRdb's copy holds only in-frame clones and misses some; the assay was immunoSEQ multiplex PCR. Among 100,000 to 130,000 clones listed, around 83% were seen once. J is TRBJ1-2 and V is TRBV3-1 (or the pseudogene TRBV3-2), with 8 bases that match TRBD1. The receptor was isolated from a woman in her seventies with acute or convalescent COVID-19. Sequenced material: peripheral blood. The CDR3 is CASSQAGTGGYTF. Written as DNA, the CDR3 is TGTGCCAGCAGCCAAGCTGGGACAGGTGGCTACACCTTC.